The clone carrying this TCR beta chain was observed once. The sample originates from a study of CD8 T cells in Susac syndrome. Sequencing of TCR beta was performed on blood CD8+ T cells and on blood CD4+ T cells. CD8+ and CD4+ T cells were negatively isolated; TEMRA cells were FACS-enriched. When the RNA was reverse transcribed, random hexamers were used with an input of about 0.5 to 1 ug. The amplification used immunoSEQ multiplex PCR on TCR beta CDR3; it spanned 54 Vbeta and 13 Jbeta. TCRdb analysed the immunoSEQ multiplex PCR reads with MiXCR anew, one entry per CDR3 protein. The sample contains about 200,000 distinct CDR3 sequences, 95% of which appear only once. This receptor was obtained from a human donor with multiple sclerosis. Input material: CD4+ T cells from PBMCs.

The CDR3 here is CATSREHRGSSPLHF. In DNA, the CDR3 is TGTGCCACCAGCAGAGAACACAGGGGTAGTTCACCCCTCCACTTT. This sequence joins TRBV15 and TRBJ1-6, with 7 bases fitting TRBD1. The V gene end was trimmed by 0 bases and the J gene end by 9 bases; junction bases not matched to a gene: 5. This CDR3 has 15 amino acids. CDR1 LNHNV and CDR2 YYDKDF come from the germline V gene (reference sequence).